Each of the 10 T cell receptor beta chains below was sequenced from the same sample in a study of blood T cell repertoires in COVID-19 (dated by TCRdb to about 2020). Library method: the immunoSEQ multiplex PCR assay. The table comes from immuneACCESS by way of TCRdb, which keeps in-frame sequences with V and J called. Part of the clones is missing from these tables; in studies checked, under half for an unresolved V gene and the rest for unknown reasons. The sample table holds some 93,000 clones, of which 85% were seen once. The top ten constitute around 4.1% of the sample. The sample consisted of peripheral blood. These receptors came from a man aged 55-75 years with acute or convalescent COVID-19.

The V call is TRBV19, the J call TRBJ2-3; the D gene is possibly TRBD1 (6 bases). The germline V gene encodes CDR1 LNHDA and CDR2 SQIVND (reference sequence). Trimming cost V 5 bases and J 1 base, with 10 bases left between them. This CDR3 region has 14 residues. DNA of the CDR3: TGTGCCAGTAGTTCAGGGGTTGGCACAGATACGCAGTATTTT. This gives the protein CASSSGVGTDTQYF. Combining the CDR3 with reference TRBV19 and TRBJ2-3 gives the whole variable domain DGGITQSPKYLFRKEGQNVTLSCEQNLNHDAMYWYRQDPGQGLRLIYYSQIVNDFQKGDIAEGYSVSREKKESFPLTVTSAQKNPTAFYLCASSSGVGTDTQYFGPGTRLTVL.

The rearrangement joins TRBV27 to TRBJ2-7; D may be TRBD1 (5 bases). Germline CDR1 MNHEY, CDR2 SMNVEV (reference sequence). Trimming took off 2 bases at V and 6 bases at J, with 14 bases between the two ends. CDR3 length equals 14 residues. CDR3 coding DNA: TGTGCCAGCAGTTTAAACTCTCAGGGTCGCGAGCAGTACTTC. Encoded protein: CASSLNSQGREQYF.

This rearrangement joins TRBV5-1 to TRBJ2-5; TRBD2 agrees at 10 bases. After removal of 4 bases from V and 5 bases from J, the junction contained 8 bases not matched to a gene. From germline, CDR1 is SGHRS and CDR2 YFSETQ. The CDR3 runs 15 residues. CDR3 in amino acids: CASSRAGGGSETQYF. DNA of the CDR3: TGCGCCAGCAGCAGAGCGGGAGGGGGATCGGAGACCCAGTACTTC.

V is TRBV5-5 and J is TRBJ2-7; a weak D match, TRBD2 (6 bases). CDR3 length: 14 amino acids. Trimming left V 4 bases short and J 0 bases short, with 11 bases between. The germline gives CDR1 SGHKS, CDR2 YYEKEE (reference sequence). The CDR3 loop reads CASSQGRSSYEQYF. CDR3 in DNA: TGTGCCAGCAGCCAAGGGAGGAGCTCCTACGAGCAGTACTTC.

The sample holds one count of this clone. The genes are TRBV10-3 and TRBJ2-3, with TRBD2 matching over 9 bases. Germline V lookup: CDR1 ENHRY, CDR2 SYGVKD. This CDR3 is built from 17 residues. With 0 bases clipped from V and 0 bases from J, the junction kept 4 bases outside the gene matches. The CDR3 bases are TGTGCCATCAGTGAGTCGTCTAGCGGGACCAGCACAGATACGCAGTATTTT. Protein product: CAISESSSGTSTDTQYF.

The rearrangement uses TRBV30 and TRBJ2-7; 8 bases agree with TRBD1. Trimming at V came to 7 bases and at J to 0 bases, leaving 14 bases not matched to a gene. Germline V gene lookup returns CDR1 GTSNPN and CDR2 SVGIG (reference sequence). This CDR3 has 16 amino acids. This CDR3 reads CASMQLDRGSSYEQYF. The DNA for the CDR3 is TGTGCCTCGATGCAACTAGACAGGGGAAGCTCCTACGAGCAGTACTTC.

This chain connects TRBV30 to TRBJ1-2, with D unresolved. CDR1 is GTSNPN and CDR2 is SVGIG in the germline V gene (reference sequence). V lost 2 bases to trimming and J lost 4 bases, with 11 bases between them. CDR3 length: 13 residues. The CDR3, as DNA: TGTGCCTGGAGTACCTCAGGCCTCTATGGCTACACCTTC. It translates to CAWSTSGLYGYTF.

J is TRBJ2-3 and V is TRBV5-1, with TRBD2 matching over 7 bases. Germline V gene sequence: CDR1 SGHRS, CDR2 YFSETQ. Unmatched junction bases numbered 6, after V lost 4 bases and J lost 4 bases. The CDR3 spans 14 residues. The CDR3 loop reads CASSAPREADTQYF. In DNA form, the CDR3 reads TGCGCCAGCAGCGCACCCCGGGAGGCAGATACGCAGTATTTT.

The chain recombines TRBV19 with TRBJ2-7, with TRBD1 as a possible D gene (5 bases). CDR3 length equals 13 residues. CDR1 and CDR2 from the germline V gene are LNHDA and SQIVND (reference sequence). Trimming stripped 6 bases from V and 5 bases from J, with 14 bases between. The CDR3 here is CASSGRVRDEQYF. The DNA of the CDR3 is TGTGCCAGTAGCGGCAGGGTGAGAGACGAGCAGTACTTC.

The chain links TRBV25-1 to TRBJ1-1; no clear D. V lost 5 bases and J 1 base, leaving 14 bases between the germline ends. Looked up from germline, CDR1 is MGHDK and CDR2 is SYGVNS. The CDR3 consists of 15 residues. The CDR3 region has the DNA TGTGCCAGCAGTCCCCACGGGATAGCGAACACTGAAGCTTTCTTT. Protein product: CASSPHGIANTEAFF.